This paragraph reports one TCR beta chain. It lacks a known antigen. Base qualities were left out, and no much larger clone turns up one base away. The CDR3 runs 13 residues from the cysteine to the phenylalanine. The only DNA kept is the CDR3, 39 bases in frame from the first base. As encoded in the germline V gene, CDR1 is SNHLY while CDR2 is FYNNEI. The V and J ends are trimmed by 5 bases and 6 bases, leaving 12 bases between them. TCR CDR3 regions were amplified from genomic DNA by multiplex PCR using the deep immunoSEQ assay. Extracted genomic DNA from each cell subset was spread evenly across all wells of several immunoSEQ 96-well plates, with each plate serving as a replicate. For unsorted PBMC, each replicate PCR was loaded with around 300 ng genomic DNA, equivalent to 30,000 or so T cell genomes. Genomic DNA from unsorted PBMC was sequenced over ten immunoSEQ deep assay plates. The purified libraries were quantified using a Qubit 3.0 fluorometer, sized with a Bioanalyzer 2100, and then quantified again using the KAPA Library Quantification kit. Every immunoSEQ 96-well plate was sequenced on a separate single-read 150-cycle Illumina NextSeq 550 flow cell. On the study's bioinformatics: Because only junctional sequences without quality scores were contained in the immunoSEQ output, filtering matching that applied to full-length reads could not be performed. Sequences were annotated with PyIR, a Python wrapper for IgBLAST v1.9, and V/J genes and CDR3 were assigned using IMGT germline references. Any read was removed if the V/J assignment was weak (E-value above 1e-6), the CDR3 was missing, or the read contained stop codons, out-of-frame junctions, or ambiguous translated residues. A V3J clonotype was defined by an identical inferred V gene, J gene, and CDR3 amino acid sequence. Percentage overlap between repertoires was calculated by dividing the number of shared unique clonotypes by the size of the smaller repertoire. Three approaches were used to assess repertoire richness: RTK rarefaction, the Chao1 estimator, and Recon v2.1 estimates of unobserved clonotypes. TCRdb carries this immuneACCESS record with in-frame sequences only. Its versions omit some clonotypes, under half of them owing to an unresolved V gene in the studies checked, with the rest unexplained. V and J calls and clone size are given by that table; D and trimming were obtained from the DNA. The sample data list some 500,000 clones, and over 60% of these were observed just once. Around 12% of the sample rests with the top ten.

Healthy HIV-negative adults with no recently reported acute infections or vaccinations were included as donors. All donors were Caucasian adults living in Nashville, Tennessee, USA. For unsorted samples, tens of millions of PBMCs were counted, and genomic DNA was extracted using the QIAamp DNA Blood Mini kit. Blood was obtained by leukapheresis, after which PBMCs were separated by Ficoll-Histopaque density gradient centrifugation and cryopreserved in liquid nitrogen vapor phase. The entry originates in a study of shared clonotypes between healthy human individuals (dated by TCRdb to 2019 to 2021). For the wider study: The cohort comprised a couple of women and a few men aged 18 to 49 years. To estimate repertoire size and how much clonotype sharing occurs between individuals, the study deeply sequenced the blood TCR repertoires of five healthy adults. Between about 0.85 and 9.5 billion PBMCs per donor were obtained by leukapheresis. To increase sequencing depth and limit assay-specific biases, TCR repertoire library preparation and sequencing were carried out by different laboratories using diverse techniques. Summary of the overall study and its limitations: Pairwise subsampling led to the expectation that sequencing depth would affect the degree of clonotype sharing among donors. Sampling was restricted to blood, and TCR repertoires in tissue are likely to differ from TCR repertoires in blood. The genetic and exposure-history diversity represented was limited by the small number of donors.

Sequencing was carried out using PBMCs. The receptor chain draws on TRBV2 and TRBJ2-3, with the D segment identity uncertain. This TCR was recovered from a woman aged 40-49 years in good health. Some clones in this sample may be carry-over from other donors' samples. The CDR3 amino acid sequence is: CASSPGWRDTQYF. The DNA is TGTGCCAGCAGTCCTGGTTGGCGTGATACGCAGTATTTT.